The TCR beta chain under discussion was sequenced for a study of T cells after yellow fever vaccination (dated by TCRdb to between 2018 and 2021). With regard to the full study: The SMART-Seq v4 Ultra Low Input RNA kit was used to prepare libraries from fractions with low cell numbers. The cohort comprised two healthy male donors, one aged 18 to 29 and one aged 30 to 40 years. Bulk PBMC replicates and cell subsets were isolated from blood drawn at multiple timepoints before and after both primary and secondary immunization. To track T-cell clones before and after primary and booster YFV17D yellow fever vaccination, bulk TCR alpha and beta repertoires were sequenced longitudinally. Study-wide conclusions, independent of this receptor: Most clones expanded after primary vaccination (approximately 97% of CD4 and roughly 88% of CD8) were re-detected after the booster, suggesting that broad memory maintenance occurred. Computational filtering was needed because FACS-sorted repertoires could contain abundant contaminating clonotypes from the bulk population. The study included only two donors, which limits how far the findings can be generalized. The secondary T-cell response was found to be weaker but faster than the primary response, with a peak reached on day 5 rather than on day 15. A small fraction of clonotypes appeared in both the CD4 and CD8 compartments, likely as a result of convergent recombination.

The sample holds a few counts of this clonotype. Its antigen remains undetermined. One base away there is no much larger clone; base qualities are not given. Trimming removed 4 bases from V and 3 bases from J, leaving 10 bases between the germline ends. Including the terminal cysteine and phenylalanine, the CDR3 comprises 13 residues. Only the CDR3 portion is preserved as DNA: 39 bases, with reading frame beginning at the first base. The germline V gene encodes CDR1 MNHNS and CDR2 SASEGT. In the paper's terms, the treatment or condition label means: live attenuated yellow fever vaccine strain. At every blood-draw timepoint, two biological replicates of bulk PBMCs were collected. A standard Ficoll-Paque protocol was used to isolate PBMCs from peripheral blood. TriZol was used to extract RNA from bulk PBMCs, CD4 and CD8 fractions, and dextramer-positive and dextramer-negative fractions. TCR cDNA was made using 5'RACE template switching, a step that added a universal primer site and unique molecular identifiers. Priming for cDNA synthesis came from both the TCR alpha and TCR beta constant segments. Two PCR steps were used to amplify libraries, with sample barcodes and sequencing adapters being added in the second step. Sequencing of libraries was performed on Illumina HiSeq 2500 (2x100 bp) or NovaSeq (2x150 bp). On the study's bioinformatics: Reads were demultiplexed and collapsed into UMI consensus sequences with MIGEC, and V(D)J alignment was performed with MiXCR. Vaccine-responding clonotypes were defined with edgeR using replicate PBMC samples, requiring FDR below 0.01 and a log2 fold change above 5 up to day 15. Each bulk clonotype received a CD4 or CD8 identity based on whether the sequenced CD4 or CD8 repertoire contained that clonotype at higher abundance. The public sequencing data were trimmed at Q25 with fastp and processed into clonotypes with MiXCR by TCRdb, which kept only in-frame beta chains. Here each entry gathers all rows of one CDR3 protein and keeps the most common genes and DNA. These V and J calls are TCRdb output, not the study's own analysis. In all, the sample holds 450,000 to 550,000 distinct CDR3 sequences, and under 25% of those were seen once. The ten biggest clones cover approximately 15% of the sample.

The chain uses TRBV6-1 and TRBJ2-7; a tentative D match to TRBD2 spans 5 bases. This material consisted of PBMCs, taken 15 days after the yellow fever booster vaccination. The TCR originated in a man under 40 who received the YFV17D yellow fever vaccine. The DNA reads as follows: TGTGCCAGCAGTGTAAGGGAGATCTACGAGCAGTACTTC. It is translated as CASSVREIYEQYF.